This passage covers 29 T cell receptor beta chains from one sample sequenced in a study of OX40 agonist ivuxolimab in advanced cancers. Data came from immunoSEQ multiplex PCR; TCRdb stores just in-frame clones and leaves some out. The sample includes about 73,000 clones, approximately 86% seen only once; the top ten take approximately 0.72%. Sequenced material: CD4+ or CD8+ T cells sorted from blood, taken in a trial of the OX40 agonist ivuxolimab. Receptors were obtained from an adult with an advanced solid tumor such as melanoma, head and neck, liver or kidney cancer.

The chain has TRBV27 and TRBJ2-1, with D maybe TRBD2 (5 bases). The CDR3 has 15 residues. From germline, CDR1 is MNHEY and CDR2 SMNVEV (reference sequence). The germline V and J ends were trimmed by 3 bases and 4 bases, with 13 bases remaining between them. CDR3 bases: TGTGCCAGCAGTTTCCTACTAGTAGATTACAATGAGCAGTTCTTC. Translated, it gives CASSFLLVDYNEQFF.

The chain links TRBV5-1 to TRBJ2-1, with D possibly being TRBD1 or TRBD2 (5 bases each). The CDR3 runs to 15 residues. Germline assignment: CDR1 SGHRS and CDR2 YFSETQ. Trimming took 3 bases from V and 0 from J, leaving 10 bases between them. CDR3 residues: CASSYVGDSYNEQFF. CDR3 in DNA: TGCGCCAGCAGCTATGTGGGGGACTCCTACAATGAGCAGTTCTTC.

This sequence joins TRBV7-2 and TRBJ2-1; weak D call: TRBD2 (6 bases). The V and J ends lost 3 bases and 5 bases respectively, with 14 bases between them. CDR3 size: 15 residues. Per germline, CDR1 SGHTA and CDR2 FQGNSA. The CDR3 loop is CASSLYPGSDNEQFF. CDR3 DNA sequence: TGTGCCAGCAGCTTGTACCCCGGGAGTGACAATGAGCAGTTCTTC.

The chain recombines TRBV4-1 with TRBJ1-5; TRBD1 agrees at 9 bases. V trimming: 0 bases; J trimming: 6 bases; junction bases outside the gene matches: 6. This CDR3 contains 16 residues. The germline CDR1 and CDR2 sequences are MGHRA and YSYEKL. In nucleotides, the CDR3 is TGCGCCAGCAGCCAAGAAAGGGACAGGGTAGGTCAGCCCCAGCATTTT. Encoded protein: CASSQERDRVGQPQHF.

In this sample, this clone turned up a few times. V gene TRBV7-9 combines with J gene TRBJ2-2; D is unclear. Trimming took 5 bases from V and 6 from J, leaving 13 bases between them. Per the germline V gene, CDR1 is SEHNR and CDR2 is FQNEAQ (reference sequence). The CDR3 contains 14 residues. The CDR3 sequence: CASSQTGGPGELFF. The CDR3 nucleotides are TGTGCCAGCAGCCAAACGGGTGGCCCCGGGGAGCTGTTTTTT.

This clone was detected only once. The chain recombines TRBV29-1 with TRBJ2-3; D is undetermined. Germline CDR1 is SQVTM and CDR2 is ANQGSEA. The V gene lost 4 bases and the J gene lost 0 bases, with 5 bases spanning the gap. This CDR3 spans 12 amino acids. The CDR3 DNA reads TGCAGCGTTGGGCACAGCACAGATACGCAGTATTTT. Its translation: CSVGHSTDTQYF.

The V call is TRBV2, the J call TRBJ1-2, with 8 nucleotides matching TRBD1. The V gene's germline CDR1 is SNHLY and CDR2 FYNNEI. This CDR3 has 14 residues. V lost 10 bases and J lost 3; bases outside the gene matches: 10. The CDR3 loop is CAINPPGQDYGYTF. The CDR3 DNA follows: TGTGCCATCAACCCCCCGGGACAGGACTATGGCTACACCTTC. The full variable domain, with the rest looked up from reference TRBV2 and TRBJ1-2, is EPEVTQTPSHQVTQMGQEVILRCVPISNHLYFYWYRQILGQKVEFLVSFYNNEISEKSEIFDDQFSVERPDGSNFTLKIRSTKLEDSAMYFCAINPPGQDYGYTFGSGTRLTVV.

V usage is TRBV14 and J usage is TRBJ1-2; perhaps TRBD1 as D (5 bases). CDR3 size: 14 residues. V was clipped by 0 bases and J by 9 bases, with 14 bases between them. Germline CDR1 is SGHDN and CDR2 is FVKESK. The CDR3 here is CASSQDGQGWSYTF. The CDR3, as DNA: TGTGCCAGCAGCCAAGACGGTCAGGGATGGAGCTACACCTTC. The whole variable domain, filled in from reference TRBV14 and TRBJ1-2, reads EAGVTQFPSHSVIEKGQTVTLRCDPISGHDNLYWYRRVMGKEIKFLLHFVKESKQDESGMPNNRFLAERTGGTYSTLKVQPAELEDSGVYFCASSQDGQGWSYTFGSGTRLTVV.

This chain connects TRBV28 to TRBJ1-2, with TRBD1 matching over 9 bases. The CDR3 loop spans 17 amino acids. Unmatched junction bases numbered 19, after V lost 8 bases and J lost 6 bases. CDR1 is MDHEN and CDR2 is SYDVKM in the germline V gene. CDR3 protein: CASGGGQGIPWYNGYTF. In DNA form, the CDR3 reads TGTGCCAGCGGGGGGGGACAGGGAATACCCTGGTATAATGGCTACACCTTC.

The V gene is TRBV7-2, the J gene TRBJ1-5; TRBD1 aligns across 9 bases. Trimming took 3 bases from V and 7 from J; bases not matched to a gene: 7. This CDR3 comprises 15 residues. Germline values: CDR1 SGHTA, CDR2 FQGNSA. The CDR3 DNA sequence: TGTGCCAGCAGCTTCAGCGGGACAGGGAAGCAGCCCCAGCATTTT. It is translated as CASSFSGTGKQPQHF.

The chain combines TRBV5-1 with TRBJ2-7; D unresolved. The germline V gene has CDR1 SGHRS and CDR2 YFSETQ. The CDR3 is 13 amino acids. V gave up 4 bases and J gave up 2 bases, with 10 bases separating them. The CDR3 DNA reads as TGCGCCAGCAGCCCCCGTCCACCCTACGAGCAGTACTTC. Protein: CASSPRPPYEQYF.

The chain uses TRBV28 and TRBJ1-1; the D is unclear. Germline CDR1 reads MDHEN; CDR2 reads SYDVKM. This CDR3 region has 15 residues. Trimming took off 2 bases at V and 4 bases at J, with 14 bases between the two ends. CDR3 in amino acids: CASSLVRGLGTEAFF. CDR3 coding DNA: TGTGCCAGCAGTTTAGTACGAGGCCTCGGCACTGAAGCTTTCTTT.

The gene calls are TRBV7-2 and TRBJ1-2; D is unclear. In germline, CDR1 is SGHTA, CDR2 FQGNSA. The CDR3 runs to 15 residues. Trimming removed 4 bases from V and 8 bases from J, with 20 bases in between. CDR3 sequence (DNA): TGTGCCAGCAGCTCATTATGGTCCAGGCAGGAAGGCTACACCTTC. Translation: CASSSLWSRQEGYTF.

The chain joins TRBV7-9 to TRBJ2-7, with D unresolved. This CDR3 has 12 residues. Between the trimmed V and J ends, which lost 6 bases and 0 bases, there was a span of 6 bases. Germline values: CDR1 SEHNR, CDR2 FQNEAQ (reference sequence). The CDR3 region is CASSPSSYEQYF. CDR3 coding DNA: TGTGCCAGCAGTCCCAGCTCCTACGAGCAGTACTTC.

The CDR3 region has the DNA TGTGCCAGCAGTGTCAGAGTCGTAGAGACCCAGTACTTC. Translation: CASSVRVVETQYF. This chain links TRBV6-1 with TRBJ2-5; D is uncertain. Germline lookup yields CDR1 MNHNS and CDR2 SASEGT. The V end was cut by 4 bases, the J end by 4 bases, with 10 bases between. CDR3 length equals 13 residues.

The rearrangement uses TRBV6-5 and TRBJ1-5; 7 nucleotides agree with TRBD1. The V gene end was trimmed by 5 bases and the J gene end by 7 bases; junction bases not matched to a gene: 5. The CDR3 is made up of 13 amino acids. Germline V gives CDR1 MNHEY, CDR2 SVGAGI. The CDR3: CASSLDRAQPQHF. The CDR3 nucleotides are TGTGCCAGCAGTCTTGACAGGGCCCAGCCCCAGCATTTT.

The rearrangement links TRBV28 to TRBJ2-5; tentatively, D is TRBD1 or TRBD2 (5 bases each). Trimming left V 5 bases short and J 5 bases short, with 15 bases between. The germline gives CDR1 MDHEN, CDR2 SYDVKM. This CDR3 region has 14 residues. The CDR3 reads CASSAPRGGETQYF. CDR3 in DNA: TGTGCCAGCAGTGCCCCCCGGGGCGGCGAGACCCAGTACTTC.

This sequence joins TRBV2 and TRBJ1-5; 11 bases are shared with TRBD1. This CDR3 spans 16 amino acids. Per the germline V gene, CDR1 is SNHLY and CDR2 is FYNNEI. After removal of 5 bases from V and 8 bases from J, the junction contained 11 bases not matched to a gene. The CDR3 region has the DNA TGTGCCAGCAGTAGCGGGGGACAGGGGGGCGGAAAGCCCCAGCATTTT. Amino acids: CASSSGGQGGGKPQHF. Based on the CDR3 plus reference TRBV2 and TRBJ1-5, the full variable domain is EPEVTQTPSHQVTQMGQEVILRCVPISNHLYFYWYRQILGQKVEFLVSFYNNEISEKSEIFDDQFSVERPDGSNFTLKIRSTKLEDSAMYFCASSSGGQGGGKPQHFGDGTRLSIL.

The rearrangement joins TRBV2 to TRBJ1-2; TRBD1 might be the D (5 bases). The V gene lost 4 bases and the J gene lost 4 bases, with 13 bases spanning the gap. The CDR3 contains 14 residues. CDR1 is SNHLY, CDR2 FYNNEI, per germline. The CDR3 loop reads CASSGSGPVYGYTF. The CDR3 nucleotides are TGTGCCAGCAGTGGGTCAGGGCCGGTCTATGGCTACACCTTC.

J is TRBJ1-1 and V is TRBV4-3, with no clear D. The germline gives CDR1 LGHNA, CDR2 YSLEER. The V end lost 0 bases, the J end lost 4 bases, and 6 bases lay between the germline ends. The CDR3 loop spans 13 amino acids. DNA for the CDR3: TGCGCCAGCAGCCAAGACACAATCACTGAAGCTTTCTTT. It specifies CASSQDTITEAFF.

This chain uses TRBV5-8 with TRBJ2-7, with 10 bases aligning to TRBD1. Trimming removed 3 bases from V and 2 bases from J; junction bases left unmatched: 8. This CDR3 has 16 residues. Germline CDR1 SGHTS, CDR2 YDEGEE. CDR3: CASSSGQGKFTYEQYF. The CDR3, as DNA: TGTGCCAGCAGCTCGGGACAGGGGAAATTTACCTACGAGCAGTACTTC.

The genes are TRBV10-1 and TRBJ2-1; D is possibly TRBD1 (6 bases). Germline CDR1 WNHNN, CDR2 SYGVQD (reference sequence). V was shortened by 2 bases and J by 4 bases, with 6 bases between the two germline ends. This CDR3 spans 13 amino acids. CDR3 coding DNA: TGCGCCAGCAGTGAGGGACAGTACAATGAGCAGTTCTTC. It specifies CASSEGQYNEQFF.

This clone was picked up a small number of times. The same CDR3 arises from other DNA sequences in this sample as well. The CDR3 is CASSSQGSGANVLTF. The CDR3 nucleotides are TGTGCCAGCAGCTCCCAAGGCTCTGGGGCCAACGTCCTGACTTTC. The genes are TRBV5-6 and TRBJ2-6; D not certain. Trimming shortened V by 3 bases and J by 0 bases, and 7 bases separated the two germline ends. Germline-derived CDR1 and CDR2 are SGHDT and YYEEEE. The CDR3 has 15 amino acids.

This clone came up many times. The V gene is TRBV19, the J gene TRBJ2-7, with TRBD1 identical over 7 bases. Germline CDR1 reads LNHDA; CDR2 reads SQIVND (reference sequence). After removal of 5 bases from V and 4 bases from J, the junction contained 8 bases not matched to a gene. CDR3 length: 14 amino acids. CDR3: CASSSRDRVYEQYF. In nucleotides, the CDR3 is TGTGCCAGTAGTTCCCGGGACAGAGTGTACGAGCAGTACTTC. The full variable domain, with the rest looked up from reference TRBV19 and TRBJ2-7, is DGGITQSPKYLFRKEGQNVTLSCEQNLNHDAMYWYRQDPGQGLRLIYYSQIVNDFQKGDIAEGYSVSREKKESFPLTVTSAQKNPTAFYLCASSSRDRVYEQYFGPGTRLTVT.

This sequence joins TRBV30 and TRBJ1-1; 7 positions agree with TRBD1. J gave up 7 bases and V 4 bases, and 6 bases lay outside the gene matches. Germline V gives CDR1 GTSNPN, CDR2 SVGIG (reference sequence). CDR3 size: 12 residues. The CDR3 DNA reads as TGTGCCTGGACGAGGGGGCCGGGTGAAGCTTTCTTT. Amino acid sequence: CAWTRGPGEAFF.

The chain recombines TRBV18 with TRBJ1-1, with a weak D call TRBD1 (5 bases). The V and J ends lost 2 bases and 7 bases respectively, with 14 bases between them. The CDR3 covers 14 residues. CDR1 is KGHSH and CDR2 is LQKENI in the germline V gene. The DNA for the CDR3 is TGTGCCAGCTCACCAGCAGGGCTTGACGGTGAAGCTTTCTTT. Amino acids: CASSPAGLDGEAFF.

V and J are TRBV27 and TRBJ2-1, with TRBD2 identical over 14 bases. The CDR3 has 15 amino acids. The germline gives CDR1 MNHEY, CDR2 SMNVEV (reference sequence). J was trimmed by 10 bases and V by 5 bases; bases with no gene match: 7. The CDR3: CASSLRLAGGPEQFF. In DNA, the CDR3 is TGTGCCAGCAGTCTTAGACTAGCGGGGGGGCCAGAGCAGTTCTTC.

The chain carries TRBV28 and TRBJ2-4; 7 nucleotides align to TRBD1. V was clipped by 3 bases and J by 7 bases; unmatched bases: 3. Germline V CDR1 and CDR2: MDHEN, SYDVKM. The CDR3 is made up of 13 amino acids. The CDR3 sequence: CASSFSDRNIQYF. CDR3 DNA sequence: TGTGCCAGCAGTTTCTCGGACAGGAACATTCAGTACTTC.

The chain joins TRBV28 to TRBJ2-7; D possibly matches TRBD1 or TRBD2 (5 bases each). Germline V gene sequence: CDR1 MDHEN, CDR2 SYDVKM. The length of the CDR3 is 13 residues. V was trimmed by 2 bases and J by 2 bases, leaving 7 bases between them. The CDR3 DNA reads TGTGCCAGCAGTTTAGGGGGACCCTACGAGCAGTACTTC. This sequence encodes CASSLGGPYEQYF. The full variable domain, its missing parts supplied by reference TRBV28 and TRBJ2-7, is DVKVTQSSRYLVKRTGEKVFLECVQDMDHENMFWYRQDPGLGLRLIYFSYDVKMKEKGDIPEGYSVSREKKERFSLILESASTNQTSMYLCASSLGGPYEQYFGPGTRLTVT.